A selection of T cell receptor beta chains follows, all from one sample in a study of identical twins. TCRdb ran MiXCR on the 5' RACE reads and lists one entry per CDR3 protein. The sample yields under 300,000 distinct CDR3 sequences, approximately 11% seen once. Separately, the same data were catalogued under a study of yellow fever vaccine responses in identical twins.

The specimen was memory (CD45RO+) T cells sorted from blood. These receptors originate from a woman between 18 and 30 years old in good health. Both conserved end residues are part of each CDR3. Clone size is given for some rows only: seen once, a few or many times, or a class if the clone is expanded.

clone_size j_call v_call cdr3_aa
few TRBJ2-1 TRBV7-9 CASSLAGERNEQFF
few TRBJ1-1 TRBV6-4 CASSERDTPGGEAFF
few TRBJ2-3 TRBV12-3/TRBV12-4 CASSSTGWTDTQYF
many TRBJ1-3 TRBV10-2 CASRTGNGNTIYF
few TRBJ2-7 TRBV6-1 CASSKGTAEQYF
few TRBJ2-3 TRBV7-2 CASSPGLAGGNTQYF
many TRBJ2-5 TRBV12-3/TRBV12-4 CASSLGGQGALETQYF
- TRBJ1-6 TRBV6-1 CASSVRTGGTSPLHF
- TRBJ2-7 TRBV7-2 CASRPGTGDYEQYF
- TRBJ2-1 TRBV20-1 CSARPGLAGLLTDNEQFF
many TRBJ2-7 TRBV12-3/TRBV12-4 CASSLAHYYEQYF
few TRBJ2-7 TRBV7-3 CASSTQTGSEQYF
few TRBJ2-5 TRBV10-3 CAISDQMGTQYF
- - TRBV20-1 CSARDLGTDTQHF
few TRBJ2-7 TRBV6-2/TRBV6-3 CASSYAGSGLPSYEQYF
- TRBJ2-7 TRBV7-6 CASRKDVSYEQYF
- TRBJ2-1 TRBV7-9 CASSLDRVLYNEQFF
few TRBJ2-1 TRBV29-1 CSGGSGKQKEQFF
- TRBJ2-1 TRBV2 CASRYRGQSSYNEQFF
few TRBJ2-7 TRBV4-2 CASSNRDRFNEQYF
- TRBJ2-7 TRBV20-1 CSATPGSAYEQYF
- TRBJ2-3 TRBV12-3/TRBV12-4 CASSLMAKSTQYF
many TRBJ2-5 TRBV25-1 CASSGTRGAQETQYF
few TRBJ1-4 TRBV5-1 CASSGDSPSQKLFF
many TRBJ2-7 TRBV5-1 CASSLSQSYEQYF
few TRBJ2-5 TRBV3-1 CASSLGTSGGRETQYF
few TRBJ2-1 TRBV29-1 CSVSGPGTEQFF
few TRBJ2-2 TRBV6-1 CASRTSGGGLNTGELFF
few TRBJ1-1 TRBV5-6 CASSGRGGGTEAFF
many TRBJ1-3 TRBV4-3 CASSPQGGPWNTIYF
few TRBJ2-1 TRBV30 CAWNSGRVVSNEQFF
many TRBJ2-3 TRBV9 CASSLLGRGTDTQYF
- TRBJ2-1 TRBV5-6 CASSLGGAGSYNEQFF
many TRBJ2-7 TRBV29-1 CSVETSGKAYEQYF
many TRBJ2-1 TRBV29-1 CSVAPYNEQFF
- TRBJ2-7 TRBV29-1 CSVDVGQGYEQYF
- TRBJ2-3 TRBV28 CASSFGQVQDTQYF
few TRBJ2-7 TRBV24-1 CATSDARGQVYEQYF
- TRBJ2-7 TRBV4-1 CASSLVTPSYREQYF
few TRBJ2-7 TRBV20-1 CSARGQTLSYEQYF
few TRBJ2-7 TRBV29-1 CSTRQGSYEQYF
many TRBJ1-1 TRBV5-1 CASRPQGAGTEAFF
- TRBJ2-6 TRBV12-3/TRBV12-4 CASTPARAYGANVLTF
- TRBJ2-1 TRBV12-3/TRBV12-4 CASSRLAAYNEQFF
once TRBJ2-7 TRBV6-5 CASSYSTRGPYEQYF
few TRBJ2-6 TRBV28 CASRTGTGTSGANVLTF
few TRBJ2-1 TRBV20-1 CSAREGGRSSYNEQFF
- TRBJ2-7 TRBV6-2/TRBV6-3 CASSFAQAYEQYF
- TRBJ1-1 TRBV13 CASSLGRIEAFF
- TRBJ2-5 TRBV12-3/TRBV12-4 CASSLGEGLAKETQYF
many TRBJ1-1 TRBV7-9 CASELTGITEAFF
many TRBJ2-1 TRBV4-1 CASSQARTSGEVNEQFF
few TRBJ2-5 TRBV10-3 CASRGAETQYF